This T cell receptor beta chain was sequenced in a study of cytomegalovirus exposure and HLA in healthy donors (dated by TCRdb to about 2017). Regarding the research as a whole: According to an earlier analysis of 587 of the donors, about 170 million T cells yielded 90 million to 140 million unique TCR beta sequences and about 300 Gb of sequence data. The study profiled the T cell repertoires of under 850 subjects by immunosequencing and related them to cytomegalovirus serostatus. Rather than using new phenotypic data, the later analysis identified candidate immune exposures from TCR beta sequences and from how often those sequences occurred across donors. Typing coverage differed by locus: A, B, C, DRB1 and DQB1 were typed in roughly 620-640 donors, DQA1 in around 500, DPA1 in roughly 590, and DPB1 in just under 480. Among about 370 genotyped donors of the cohort, an average of around 250,000 unique TCR beta nucleotide sequences was sequenced per donor, of which 15% to 20% were non-productive. In a later genetic analysis, genome-wide SNP genotypes for about 55% of the 666 donors were used, and that subset was treated as a discovery cohort. HLA typing included class I and class II loci at four-digit resolution. Alongside the repertoire data, information on donor age, sex, ethnicity and CMV serostatus was compiled. The study was designed to test whether signatures of past pathogen exposure could be identified by cataloging public T cell receptors. Because of strong linkage in the cohort, roughly five DR-DQ haplotypes were treated as single units for association and clustering. All discovery cohort repertoires had been generated using a single sequencing platform. A separate validation cohort of more than 100 different subjects was used in addition to the roughly 720-subject first cohort. Of the roughly 400 genotyped donors, approximately 80% fell in the genetic ancestry cluster associated with self-reported Caucasian donors. An early release covering 550 to 650 HLA-typed donors comprised approximately 290 gigabases of sequencing data and around 80 million unique TCR sequences. To decide whether each TCR beta V gene segment behaved as functional or pseudogenic, an earlier analysis of approximately 600 of the donors relied on high-throughput TCR beta sequencing. The study combined high-throughput TCR immunosequencing, statistical association of individual TCRs with disease status, and machine learning to predict cytomegalovirus infection status. In a later analysis, previously published TCR beta repertoires from 600 to 850 donors were re-analyzed and high-resolution HLA genotyping was added so that TCR occurrence patterns could be studied. Study-level results and caveats: A further reported finding was that TCR beta sequences accurately predicted the HLA-A and HLA-B alleles for most subjects in the first cohort. Assigning TCR associations to individual alleles was difficult when HLA alleles, especially DR and DQ, strongly co-occurred. This cohort had only TCR beta chains sequenced, and the lack of alpha or paired-chain data limited which features could be detected. Broadly in line with IMGT annotations, most TCR beta V segments showed up in productive rearrangements about 87% or about 30% of the time in an earlier analysis of approximately 640 of the donors. According to a later analysis, TCR association rates differed among HLA loci, with DRB1 alleles showing the most associated TCRs and HLA-C alleles showing the fewest. Because the 87-base-pair reads could not distinguish some IMGT-functional V segments, including TRBV6-2 and TRBV6-3, those segments were excluded. At a false discovery rate of 0.05, a later analysis linked 16,951 TCR beta sequences to specific HLA alleles. In a later analysis, HLA-associated TCR beta chains showed more clonal expansion and lower generation probabilities than non-associated chains that were equally common. A later genetic analysis reported fewer N-insertions in productive TCRs among donors in an Asian-associated ancestry cluster than the roughly 700-donor mean. V-gene and J-gene trimming of TCR beta chains was associated with a missense DCLRE1C variant in a later genetic analysis, and the association was replicated in an independent cohort. Because counts were too low, under 20 rarely observed V segments, including chromosome 9 orphons, were left out of the earlier analysis of over 550 of the donors. HLA typing was unavailable for some donors at each locus, so association tests used only the typed subset. It was suggested by the authors that the approach could potentially be generalized to other disease states and immunological phenotypes. In vitro tests confirmed that a few of the cytomegalovirus-associated TCR beta chains recognize cytomegalovirus antigens. A cluster of highly shared sequence variants was judged likely to be a technical artifact of the sequencing pipeline. The only immune exposure information available for the cohort was CMV serostatus. Correlated functional status among segregating V segments might reflect linkage disequilibrium, but an unknown experimental factor could not be ruled out. The classifier was reported to diagnose cytomegalovirus status with high specificity and sensitivity in both the original and validation cohorts. Most CMV-associated TCR beta chains appeared to be HLA-restricted in a later analysis, and the HLA associations seemed to be driven largely by CMV exposure. Most TCR sequences were seen in very few donors, while some public TCRs were found in many individuals. The presence/absence analyses assumed that sequencing depth was roughly uniform across donors, and that assumption may not be true. Several of the top co-occurrence clusters appeared to be linked to parvovirus B19, influenza, CMV and Epstein-Barr virus, according to a later analysis. A total of roughly 160 TCR beta chains were listed by the study as associated with cytomegalovirus.

The library was obtained by the immunoSEQ multiplex PCR assay. The multiplex PCR relied on a mix of 60 forward primers for TCR Vbeta segments and 13 reverse primers for TCR Jbeta segments. The CDR3 region of rearranged TCR beta genes was amplified from genomic DNA with a multiplex PCR assay. On the Illumina HiSeq System, the amplified TCR beta libraries were sequenced as 87-base-pair reads. As for the original processing: Across the 600 to 700 repertoires, a later analysis counted roughly 84 million unique TCR beta chains, approximately 10 million of which were shared by at least two donors. Raw reads were error-corrected and collapsed into unique sequences with a nearest-neighbor algorithm that merged closely related sequences to remove PCR and sequencing errors. CDR3 sequences were aligned to IMGT reference sequences to assign V, D and J gene segments. For a sequence to be retained, a match of at least six nucleotides to both a V gene segment and a J gene segment was required. A rearrangement was called productive if the CDR3 had no stop codons and remained in frame with V and J, and every other rearrangement was called non-productive. Following IMGT convention, CDR3 was defined as the stretch from the second conserved V-encoded cysteine to the conserved J-encoded phenylalanine. Sequences without an unambiguous match to a single V gene segment were excluded from the earlier analysis of about 640 of the donors. In an earlier analysis of almost 600 of the donors, a V segment was called functional when productive rearrangements were above 56.7%, and segregating when the standard deviation between donors exceeded 5%. A statistical classification framework was built for diagnosing cytomegalovirus status from the catalog of TCR beta chain sequences. In a later analysis, V and J genes were assigned by comparing TCR nucleotide sequences against IMGT/GENE-DB human TR gene sequences. A later analysis assigned CDR3 sequences and most-parsimonious VDJ recombination scenarios with the TCRdist pipeline. A later analysis defined each TCR beta chain by its CDR3 amino acid sequence plus V-gene family, and excluded reads lacking a unique V-gene family. As a way to deal with suspected cross-contamination and a sequencing artifact, a later analysis dropped 450 to 600 nucleotide sequences that were highly shared and had low generation probability. A later analysis calculated a clonal expansion index for each public chain from normalized within-repertoire ranks of inferred template counts. Generation probabilities in a later analysis came from a VDJ recombination model fitted to out-of-frame rearrangements, and those results were checked against IGoR. Hypergeometric tests were used in a later analysis to score TCR-TCR, TCR-HLA and TCR-CMV co-occurrence, with a repertoire-size bias correction applied to the TCR pairs. To estimate false discovery rates, a later analysis permuted the HLA or CMV assignments 20 times. In a later analysis, co-occurring TCRs were grouped using DBSCAN, with TCRdist sequence similarity added in when clustering inside HLA-allele-positive subsets. Repertoires with fewer than 30,000 or more than 120,000 public chains, plus five repertoires with anomalous nucleotide sharing, were excluded from co-occurrence clustering. In TCRdb, the immuneACCESS table is reduced to in-frame sequences with V and J assigned. These tables do not hold every clone; where another copy was compared, an unresolved V gene accounts for under half, and the others remain unexplained. V and J calls and clone size are as listed in that table; D and trimming were resolved from the DNA. The sample table holds roughly 150,000 clones, of which around 80% were seen once. Of the sample, more than 1.2% is held by the ten largest clones.

V ends up 3 bases short and J 2 bases short, with an unmatched junction base count of 8. The CDR3 numbers 17 residues from cysteine through phenylalanine. Kept here is only the CDR3 DNA, which spans 51 bases and is read in frame from base 1. Taken from the germline V gene, the CDR1 and CDR2 loops are ENHRY and SYGVKD. In total, fewer than 750 healthy bone marrow donors made up the cohort. At the time of sampling, every cohort member was nominally healthy, though immune exposures that went unrecorded were likely present. The donor tested CMV seronegative and was one of the 352 seronegative cohort members. Each donor provided a peripheral blood sample, and peripheral blood mononuclear cells were used for TCR beta sequencing. The Qiagen DNeasy Blood Extraction Kit was used to extract genomic DNA from the blood cell samples. Of note for this clone: Its antigen remains undetermined. No quality values exist for individual bases; no much larger clone is one base distant.

The sequenced material came from PBMCs. The V and J genes are TRBV10-3 and TRBJ2-5; TRBD2 fits 11 bases in the junction. The receptor was isolated from a male donor in good health and CMV-seronegative. The encoded CDR3 is CAISDLIAGGLQETQYF. The bases are TGTGCCATCAGTGACCTCATAGCGGGGGGGTTGCAAGAGACCCAGTACTTC.